These 26 T cell receptor beta chains share one sample of origin, sequenced in a study of blood T cell repertoires in COVID-19. Profiling relied on immunoSEQ multiplex PCR, and the TCRdb table lists in-frame clones only, not all of them. The sample contains roughly 230,000 clones, approximately 82% of which appear only once. The sequenced sample was peripheral blood. The receptor set was obtained from a man aged 35 to 55 with active or convalescent COVID-19.

This chain links TRBV7-2 with TRBJ2-7, with D maybe TRBD2 (7 bases). The CDR3 has 15 amino acids. The V end lost 1 base, the J end lost 0 bases, and 10 bases lay between the germline ends. CDR1 and CDR2 from the germline V gene are SGHTA and FQGNSA. CDR3 in DNA: TGTGCCAGCAGCTTAGAGGGGGGGTTCTCCTACGAGCAGTACTTC. Protein product: CASSLEGGFSYEQYF.

This clone was counted only a few times. The rearrangement links TRBV5-4 to TRBJ1-6, with D tentatively TRBD1 (6 bases). Germline values: CDR1 SGHNT, CDR2 YYREEE (reference sequence). The CDR3 loop spans 17 amino acids. V was shortened by 5 bases and J by 0 bases, with 15 bases between the two germline ends. DNA for the CDR3: TGTGCCAGCAGTCCCGGTGTAGGGGGCTCCTATAATTCACCCCTCCACTTT. Translation gives CASSPGVGGSYNSPLHF.

DNA of the CDR3: TGTGCCAGCAGCGCCAGACAGGGAACGAATTCACCCCTCCACTTT. It yields the protein CASSARQGTNSPLHF. The gene calls are TRBV7-9 and TRBJ1-6; 7 bases fit TRBD1. Trimming at V came to 5 bases and at J to 7 bases, leaving 8 bases not matched to a gene. Germline V CDR1 and CDR2: SEHNR, FQNEAQ (reference sequence). The CDR3 is made up of 15 amino acids.

The chain is built from TRBV5-1 and TRBJ2-7; no definite D call. Germline CDR1 reads SGHRS; CDR2 reads YFSETQ. The CDR3 consists of 13 residues. Trimming pared 2 bases from V and 4 bases from J, leaving 10 bases between. This CDR3 reads CASSFTEPYEQYF. The DNA for the CDR3 is TGCGCCAGCAGCTTTACAGAACCGTACGAGCAGTACTTC.

This chain links TRBV7-2 with TRBJ1-2; TRBD1 aligns across 8 bases. The V segment lost 2 bases and the J segment 14 bases; nucleotides outside the gene matches: 10. The CDR3 runs 13 residues. Germline CDR1 is SGHTA and CDR2 is FQGNSA. CDR3 amino acids: CASSLKGTGVGTF. The CDR3 region has the DNA TGTGCCAGCAGCTTAAAAGGGACAGGAGTAGGGACCTTC.

In DNA, the CDR3 is TGTGCCAGTATCGAACAGGGGTACACTGAAGCTTTCTTT. As protein: CASIEQGYTEAFF. The chain employs TRBV19 and TRBJ1-1, with TRBD1 matching over 7 bases. The CDR3 is 13 residues long. Germline assignment: CDR1 LNHDA and CDR2 SQIVND (reference sequence). Trimming cost V 7 bases and J 3 bases; bases outside gene matches: 5.

The V gene is TRBV30, the J gene TRBJ1-1, with a possible D match to TRBD1 (6 bases). V lost 0 bases, J lost 4 bases, and 15 bases lay in between. The CDR3 spans 15 residues. CDR1 is GTSNPN and CDR2 is SVGIG in the germline V gene (reference sequence). As DNA, the CDR3 is TGTGCCTGGAGTGTACGGGGGGGCGGAAGCACTGAAGCTTTCTTT. This codes for CAWSVRGGGSTEAFF.

V and J are TRBV27 and TRBJ2-7; perhaps TRBD1 as D (5 bases). From germline, CDR1 is MNHEY and CDR2 SMNVEV (reference sequence). V dropped 5 bases and J dropped 1 base, with 15 bases sitting between them. This CDR3 is 15 amino acids long. CDR3: CASSEAGLGSYEQYF. DNA of the CDR3: TGTGCCAGCAGTGAGGCAGGGTTAGGGTCCTACGAGCAGTACTTC.

The rearrangement uses TRBV27 and TRBJ1-2; 10 bases are a match to TRBD1. CDR3 size: 16 residues. Germline lookup yields CDR1 MNHEY and CDR2 SMNVEV (reference sequence). Germline trimming cut 3 bases from V and 8 bases from J; bases unmatched to any gene: 12. This CDR3 is CASSFGGTGAGVGYTF. Written as DNA, the CDR3 is TGTGCCAGCAGTTTTGGTGGGACAGGGGCCGGTGTGGGCTACACCTTC.

The chain is built from TRBV5-5 and TRBJ2-2, with D possibly matching TRBD2 (6 bases). V lost 5 bases and J 2 bases, leaving 19 bases between the germline ends. Per germline, CDR1 SGHKS and CDR2 YYEKEE (reference sequence). This CDR3 is built from 17 residues. The CDR3 sequence: CASRRGGGGLNTGELFF. The CDR3 nucleotides read TGTGCCAGCAGGCGGGGAGGTGGTGGGCTAAACACCGGGGAGCTGTTTTTT.

The chain links TRBV6-5 to TRBJ2-7; D is perhaps TRBD2 (6 bases). This CDR3 comprises 15 residues. The germline V and J ends were trimmed by 0 bases and 1 base, with 10 bases remaining between them. Germline V CDR1 and CDR2: MNHEY, SVGAGI. In nucleotides, the CDR3 is TGTGCCAGCAGTTACTCCGGGCTAGCGTCCTACGAGCAGTACTTC. It encodes CASSYSGLASYEQYF.

This chain uses TRBV7-3 with TRBJ2-1; 10 nucleotides align to TRBD2. Germline trimming cut 5 bases from V and 2 bases from J; bases unmatched to any gene: 6. This CDR3 spans 16 amino acids. Per the germline V gene, CDR1 is SGHTA and CDR2 is FQGTGA. CDR3 protein: CASSVSSGGTYNEQFF. As DNA, the CDR3 is TGTGCCAGCAGCGTCTCTAGCGGGGGTACCTACAATGAGCAGTTCTTC.

In its sample, this clone was seen a few times. The chain combines TRBV5-5 with TRBJ2-7, with 12 bases identical to TRBD2. Germline loops: CDR1 SGHKS, CDR2 YYEKEE (reference sequence). V dropped 4 bases and J dropped 5; count of bases not matched to a gene: 7. CDR3 length: 15 residues. In DNA, the CDR3 is TGTGCCAGCAGCCTATGGACTAGCGGGACCGACGAGCAGTACTTC. It is translated as CASSLWTSGTDEQYF. The full variable domain, completed using reference TRBV5-5 and TRBJ2-7, is DAGVTQSPTHLIKTRGQQVTLRCSPISGHKSVSWYQQVLGQGPQFIFQYYEKEERGRGNFPDRFSARQFPNYSSELNVNALLLGDSALYLCASSLWTSGTDEQYFGPGTRLTVT.

For the CDR3, the DNA is TGTGCCAGCAGCTTAAGTGGGCAGGGGGCAGGTTCACCCCTCCACTTT. It is translated as CASSLSGQGAGSPLHF. The chain combines TRBV11-3 with TRBJ1-6; 8 nucleotides align to TRBD1. The CDR3 loop spans 16 amino acids. Losses at the gene ends were 2 bases for V and 9 bases for J; bases not matched to a gene: 9. Germline values: CDR1 SGHNT, CDR2 YENEEA.

V and J are TRBV24-1 and TRBJ2-4, with 10 nucleotides matching TRBD1. J gave up 7 bases and V 2 bases, and 13 bases lay outside the gene matches. Germline CDR1 KGHDR, CDR2 SFDVKD. The CDR3 length is 18 residues. The CDR3: CATSDSGTGERLGNIQYF. In nucleotides, the CDR3 is TGTGCCACCAGTGATTCGGGGACAGGGGAGCGGTTGGGGAACATTCAGTACTTC.

J is TRBJ2-7 and V is TRBV9; 7 bases agree with TRBD2. The CDR3 runs 14 residues. The germline gives CDR1 SGDLS, CDR2 YYNGEE. J lost 5 bases, V lost 0 bases, and 5 bases had no gene match. CDR3 sequence reads: CASSVASGGNEQYF. CDR3 DNA: TGTGCCAGCAGCGTAGCCTCGGGGGGTAACGAGCAGTACTTC.

V is TRBV6-5 and J is TRBJ2-1, with TRBD2 as a possible D gene (6 bases). Per germline, CDR1 MNHEY and CDR2 SVGAGI. This CDR3 has 15 amino acids. V was pared by 7 bases and J by 2 bases, with 15 bases between. CDR3 DNA sequence: TGTGCCAGCACCCCCGGGGAGGTCACCTACAATGAGCAGTTCTTC. As protein: CASTPGEVTYNEQFF.

The chain couples TRBV12-3 or TRBV12-4 to TRBJ2-1; TRBD2 matches at 9 bases. V trimming: 3 bases; J trimming: 9 bases; junction bases outside the gene matches: 3. The CDR3 totals 13 residues. CDR3 nucleotide sequence: TGTGCCAGCAGTTTGCCTAGCGGGGCTGAGCAGTTCTTC. It yields the protein CASSLPSGAEQFF.

The gene calls are TRBV6-2 or TRBV6-3 and TRBJ2-5; a possible D gene is TRBD1 (5 bases). The germline V gene encodes CDR1 MNHEY and CDR2 SVGEGT. The CDR3 sequence is 13 residues long. V dropped 0 bases and J dropped 5 bases, with 7 bases sitting between them. CDR3 sequence reads: CASSYSGVETQYF. Written as DNA, the CDR3 is TGTGCCAGCAGTTACTCAGGGGTGGAGACCCAGTACTTC.

The V gene is TRBV14, the J gene TRBJ2-2, with TRBD1 as a possible D gene (5 bases). The length of the CDR3 is 15 residues. V lost 3 bases and J 2 bases, leaving 10 bases between the germline ends. Germline loops: CDR1 SGHDN, CDR2 FVKESK. The chain's CDR3 is CASSHWGINTGELFF. In DNA, the CDR3 is TGTGCCAGCAGCCATTGGGGCATCAACACCGGGGAGCTGTTTTTT.

The rearrangement uses TRBV4-3 and TRBJ2-1, with TRBD1 matching 8 bases. The CDR3 is 15 amino acids. Trimming took 0 bases from V and 5 from J; bases not matched to a gene: 3. CDR1 and CDR2 (germline): LGHNA, YSLEER. In DNA, the CDR3 is TGCGCCAGCAGCCAAGATCCGGACAGGGACAATGAGCAGTTCTTC. It is translated as CASSQDPDRDNEQFF.

J is TRBJ2-7 and V is TRBV18; TRBD1 agrees at 9 bases. Trimming took 3 bases from V and 11 from J; bases not matched to a gene: 8. Germline V lookup: CDR1 KGHSH, CDR2 LQKENI. The CDR3 runs 13 residues. The CDR3 DNA is TGTGCCAGCTCACCGTCCCGGGACAGGGAAAAGTACTTC. Translated, it gives CASSPSRDREKYF.

The sample holds one count of this clone. The rearrangement links TRBV27 to TRBJ1-6; TRBD1 matches at 10 bases. V lost 6 bases, J lost 9 bases, and 8 bases stayed unmatched. In germline, CDR1 is MNHEY, CDR2 SMNVEV (reference sequence). The CDR3 runs to 15 residues. The CDR3 nucleotides read TGTGCCAGCAGATGGACCGGGACAGGGGTTTCACCCCTCCACTTT. Translating it yields CASRWTGTGVSPLHF.

V usage is TRBV18 and J usage is TRBJ1-1; 7 bases line up with TRBD1. From germline, CDR1 is KGHSH and CDR2 LQKENI. With 3 bases clipped from V and 5 bases from J, the junction kept 6 bases outside the gene matches. There are 14 residues in the CDR3. As DNA, the CDR3 is TGTGCCAGCTCACCCCGGGACAGTTCAACTGAAGCTTTCTTT. It yields the protein CASSPRDSSTEAFF.

The chain joins TRBV10-1 to TRBJ2-7; D not certain. The V and J ends lost 3 bases and 5 bases respectively, with 14 bases between them. The germline gives CDR1 WNHNN, CDR2 SYGVQD (reference sequence). The CDR3 sequence is 14 residues long. This chain's CDR3 is CASSDPGHTHEQYF. CDR3 sequence (DNA): TGCGCCAGCAGTGACCCGGGTCATACCCACGAGCAGTACTTC.

The chain combines TRBV11-2 with TRBJ2-7; TRBD1 matches 8 bases. The CDR3 consists of 15 residues. Germline V gives CDR1 SGHAT, CDR2 FQNNGV. V was clipped by 1 base and J by 2 bases; unmatched bases: 4. CDR3 protein: CASSLALDRAYEQYF. CDR3 nucleotides: TGTGCCAGCAGCTTAGCCCTGGACAGGGCCTACGAGCAGTACTTC.